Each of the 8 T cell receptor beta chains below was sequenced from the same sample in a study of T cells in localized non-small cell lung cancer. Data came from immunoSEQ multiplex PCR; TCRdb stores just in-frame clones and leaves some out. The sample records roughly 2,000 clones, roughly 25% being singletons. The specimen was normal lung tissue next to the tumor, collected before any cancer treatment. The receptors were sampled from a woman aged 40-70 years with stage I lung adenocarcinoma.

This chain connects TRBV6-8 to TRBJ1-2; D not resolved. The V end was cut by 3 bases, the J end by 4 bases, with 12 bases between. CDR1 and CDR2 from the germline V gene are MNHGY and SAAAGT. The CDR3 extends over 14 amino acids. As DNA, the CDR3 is TGTGCCAGCAGTTATTCGCTATTTCTCTATGGCTACACCTTC. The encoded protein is CASSYSLFLYGYTF.

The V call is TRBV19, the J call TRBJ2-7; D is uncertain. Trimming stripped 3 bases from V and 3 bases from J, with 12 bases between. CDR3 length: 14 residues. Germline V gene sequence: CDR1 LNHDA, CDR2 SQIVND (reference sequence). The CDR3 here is CASSIGQTHYEQYF. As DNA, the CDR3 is TGTGCCAGTAGTATTGGCCAGACCCACTACGAGCAGTACTTC.

CDR3: CASSSTGKVGEKLFF. In DNA, the CDR3 is TGTGCCAGCAGCTCCACCGGGAAAGTGGGTGAAAAACTGTTTTTT. This sequence joins TRBV11-3 and TRBJ1-4; D is undetermined. Germline CDR1 and CDR2: SGHNT and YENEEA. V lost 4 bases and J lost 7, with 16 bases in between. This CDR3 is built from 15 residues.

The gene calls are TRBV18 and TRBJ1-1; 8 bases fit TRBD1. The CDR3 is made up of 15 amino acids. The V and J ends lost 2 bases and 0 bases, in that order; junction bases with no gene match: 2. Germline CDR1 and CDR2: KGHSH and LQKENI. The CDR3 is CASSPRTGMNTEAFF. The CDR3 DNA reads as TGTGCCAGCTCACCAAGGACAGGGATGAACACTGAAGCTTTCTTT. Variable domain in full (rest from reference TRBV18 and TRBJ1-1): NAGVMQNPRHLVRRRGQEARLRCSPMKGHSHVYWYRQLPEEGLKFMVYLQKENIIDESGMPKERFSAEFPKEGPSILRIQQVVRGDSAAYFCASSPRTGMNTEAFFGQGTRLTVV.

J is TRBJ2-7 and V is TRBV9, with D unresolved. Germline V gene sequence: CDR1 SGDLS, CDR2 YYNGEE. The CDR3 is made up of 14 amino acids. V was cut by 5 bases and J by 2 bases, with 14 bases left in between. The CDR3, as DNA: TGTGCCAGCAGTGAGCTCCTACGCACCTACGAGCAGTACTTC. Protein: CASSELLRTYEQYF. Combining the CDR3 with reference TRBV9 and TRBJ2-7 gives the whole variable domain DSGVTQTPKHLITATGQRVTLRCSPRSGDLSVYWYQQSLDQGLQFLIQYYNGEERAKGNILERFSAQQFPDLHSELNLSSLELGDSALYFCASSELLRTYEQYFGPGTRLTVT.

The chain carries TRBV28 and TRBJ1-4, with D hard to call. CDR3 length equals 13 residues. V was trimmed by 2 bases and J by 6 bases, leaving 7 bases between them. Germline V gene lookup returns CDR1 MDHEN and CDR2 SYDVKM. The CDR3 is CASSLEADEKLFF. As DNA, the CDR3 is TGTGCCAGCAGTTTAGAGGCTGATGAAAAACTGTTTTTT.

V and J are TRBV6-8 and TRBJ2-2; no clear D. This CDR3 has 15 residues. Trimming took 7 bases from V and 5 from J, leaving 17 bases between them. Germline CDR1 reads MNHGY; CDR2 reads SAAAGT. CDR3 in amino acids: CASTSGGRETGELFF. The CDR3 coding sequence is TGTGCCAGCACCTCCGGCGGTAGAGAGACCGGGGAGCTGTTTTTT.

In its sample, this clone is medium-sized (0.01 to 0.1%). The CDR3 is CASSQEGGEWNSPLHF. The DNA of the CDR3 is TGCGCCAGCAGCCAAGAAGGGGGGGAGTGGAATTCACCCCTCCACTTT. The V and J genes are TRBV4-1 and TRBJ1-6; a possible D gene is TRBD1 (6 bases). Trimming shortened V by 0 bases and J by 7 bases, and 13 bases separated the two germline ends. The CDR3 runs 16 residues. CDR1 is MGHRA and CDR2 is YSYEKL in the germline V gene.